This T cell receptor beta chain came from a study of cytomegalovirus exposure and HLA in healthy donors. Study context: As released early, the data held 75 million to 90 million unique TCRs from HLA-typed donors.

With 60 Vbeta and 13 Jbeta primers, the PCR was carried out. Libraries were prepared by immunoSEQ multiplex PCR; TCRdb keeps only in-frame clonotypes and omits some of them. The data hold about 240,000 clones, with about 85% observed a single time. A note on this clone: What it recognizes is unknown.

Germline V gene data show CDR1 as SGHNT and CDR2 as YENEEA. The CDR3 has 15 residues. Trimming at V came to 3 bases and at J to 6 bases, leaving 9 bases not matched to a gene. Regarding the study as a whole: Immune exposure information comprised only CMV serostatus. When a later analysis compared HLA-associated TCR beta chains with equally common others, the HLA-associated chains turned out to be more clonally expanded and to have lower generation probabilities. Looking again later, the authors saw that most CMV-associated TCR beta chains seemed HLA-restricted.

The V gene is TRBV11-3, the J gene TRBJ2-3, with 7 nucleotides matching TRBD2. This TCR was recovered from a girl aged 2-10 years in good health and CMV-seronegative. Sequencing used PBMCs. CDR3 protein: CASSFTSGISDTQYF. The CDR3 bases are TGTGCCAGCAGCTTTACCAGCGGGATATCGGATACGCAGTATTTT.